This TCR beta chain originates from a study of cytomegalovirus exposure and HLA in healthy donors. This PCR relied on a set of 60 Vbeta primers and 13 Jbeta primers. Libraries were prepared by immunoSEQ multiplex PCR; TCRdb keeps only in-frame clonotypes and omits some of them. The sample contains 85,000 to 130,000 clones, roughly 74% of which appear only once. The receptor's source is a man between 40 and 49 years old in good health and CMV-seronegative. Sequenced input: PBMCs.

Here the CDR3 reads CASRLDRGGEKLFF. CDR3 bases: TGTGCCAGCAGATTAGACAGGGGGGGCGAAAAACTGTTTTTT. V is TRBV2 and J is TRBJ1-4, with 9 bases aligning to TRBD1. V trimming: 6 bases; J trimming: 8 bases; junction bases outside the gene matches: 7. Germline lookup yields CDR1 SNHLY and CDR2 FYNNEI. The CDR3 contains 14 residues. The whole variable domain, filled in from reference TRBV2 and TRBJ1-4, reads EPEVTQTPSHQVTQMGQEVILRCVPISNHLYFYWYRQILGQKVEFLVSFYNNEISEKSEIFDDQFSVERPDGSNFTLKIRSTKLEDSAMYFCASRLDRGGEKLFFGSGTQLSVL.